This record covers a single TCR beta chain. The data originate from a study of T cell changes during pregnancy in multiple sclerosis. Clones were read by immunoSEQ multiplex PCR, and TCRdb kept only the in-frame ones, dropping some. Of 30,000 to 40,000 clones listed, 90% were seen once; the top ten hold about 5.2%. The source is a female donor in good health, enrolled as a control in a pregnancy study. Sequenced here: peripheral blood, sampled in the third trimester of pregnancy.

DNA of the CDR3: TGTGCCAGCAGCACGTCAGGGGGCTACGAGCAGTACTTC. Translated, it gives CASSTSGGYEQYF. The chain is built from TRBV11-2 and TRBJ2-7, with 7 positions matching TRBD1. Trimming removed 5 bases from V and 3 bases from J; junction bases left unmatched: 4. The CDR3 totals 13 residues. In germline, CDR1 is SGHAT, CDR2 FQNNGV.